This TCR beta chain was recorded in a study of glioma-infiltrating T cells after dendritic cell vaccination. Overall study context: Patients had newly diagnosed or recurrent glioblastoma and received dendritic cell vaccines.

The V segment lost 8 bases and the J segment 3 bases; nucleotides outside the gene matches: 3. This CDR3 comprises 14 residues. The germline V gene has CDR1 WSHSY and CDR2 SAAADI. Time point meaning: after dendritic cell vaccination, including at tumor progression/relapse. TCRdb keeps only in-frame clones here, not all; method: immunoSEQ multiplex PCR. The sample comprises about 63,000 clones, more than 70% of which are singletons, and more than 8.5% rests with the top ten. The sequenced sample was blood, obtained after dendritic cell vaccination. V gene TRBV10-2 combines with J gene TRBJ2-2; TRBD2 aligns across 10 bases. This sequence was found in a human donor with glioblastoma. The CDR3 sequence is CASGLADDTGELFF. CDR3 coding DNA: TGCGCCAGCGGACTAGCGGACGACACCGGGGAGCTGTTTTTT.